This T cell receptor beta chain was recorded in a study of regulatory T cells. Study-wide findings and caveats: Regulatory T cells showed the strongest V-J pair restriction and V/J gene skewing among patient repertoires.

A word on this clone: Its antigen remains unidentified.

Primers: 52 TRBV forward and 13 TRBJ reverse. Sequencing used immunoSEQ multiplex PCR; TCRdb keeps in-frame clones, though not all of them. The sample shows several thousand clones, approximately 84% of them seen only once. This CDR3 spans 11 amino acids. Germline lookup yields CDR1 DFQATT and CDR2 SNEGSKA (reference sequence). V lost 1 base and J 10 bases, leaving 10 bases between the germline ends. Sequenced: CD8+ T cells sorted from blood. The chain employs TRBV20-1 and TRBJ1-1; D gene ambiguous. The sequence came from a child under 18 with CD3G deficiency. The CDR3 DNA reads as TGCAGTGCTAGAGTCCCAGGAGGAGCTTTCTTT. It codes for CSARVPGGAFF.